Listed below are T cell receptor beta chains from one sample, sequenced in a study of blood T cell repertoires in COVID-19. The data were produced by immunoSEQ multiplex PCR, yet TCRdb's version contains in-frame clones alone and is incomplete. The table lists 350,000 to 400,000 clones, just over 90% of them singletons. The sequencing input was PBMCs or T cells enriched from blood (not recorded which). The receptor source for this set is a woman in her 40s who had been exposed to COVID-19. The CDR3 runs from the conserved cysteine through the conserved F or W. A D gene is named only where the DNA matches it firmly. A row's size may be missing; if present it is once, few, many or a size class.

v_call	j_call	cdr3_length	clone_size	d_call	cdr3_nt	cdr3_aa
TRBV3-1/TRBV3-2	TRBJ2-7	12	.	.	TGTGCCAGCAGCCAAGTCAGTTACGAGCAGTACTTC	CASSQVSYEQYF
TRBV29-1	TRBJ1-4	14	.	TRBD1	TGCAGCGTCGCATACAGGGGGAATAATGAAAAACTGTTTTTT	CSVAYRGNNEKLFF
TRBV18	TRBJ1-5	17	.	TRBD1	TGTGCCAGCTCACCGGGGACAGGCCGAACGGGGGCTCAGCCCCAGCATTTT	CASSPGTGRTGAQPQHF
TRBV12-5	TRBJ2-6	15	.	TRBD2	TGTGCTAGTGCCTCCGGGAGGCCTGGGGCCAACGTCCTGACTTTC	CASASGRPGANVLTF
TRBV2	TRBJ1-3	16	.	.	TGTGCCAGCAGTGAAGGAGGCTGGGGAGGAGGAAACACCATATATTTT	CASSEGGWGGGNTIYF
TRBV3-1/TRBV3-2	TRBJ1-2	16	.	TRBD1	TGTGCCAGCAGCCAAGGGTATAGGGGGCTCTACTATGGCTACACCTTC	CASSQGYRGLYYGYTF
TRBV13	TRBJ1-6	17	.	TRBD1	TGTGCCAGCAGCCCGAGGACAGGGGGGCTTTTAAATTCACCCCTCCACTTT	CASSPRTGGLLNSPLHF
TRBV12-5	TRBJ2-7	14	few	.	TGTGCTAGTGGTCGACGGACGGGAGCCTACGAGCAGTACTTC	CASGRRTGAYEQYF
TRBV10-3	TRBJ2-7	15	.	.	TGTGCCATCAGTGAGCCAACGACAAAGTCCTACGAGCAGTACTTC	CAISEPTTKSYEQYF
TRBV9	TRBJ2-7	15	.	.	TGTGCCAGTTCCCTCGGAGACTCGCCAAGCTACGAGCAGTACTTC	CASSLGDSPSYEQYF
TRBV19	TRBJ2-3	18	once	TRBD2	TGTGCCAGTAGTATACGAGCGGGAGGGAGTAGTAGGGCAGATACGCAGTATTTT	CASSIRAGGSSRADTQYF
TRBV15	TRBJ1-3	13	.	.	TGTGCCACCAGCAGAACTTCTGGAAACACCATATATTTT	CATSRTSGNTIYF
TRBV6-6	TRBJ2-3	13	once	.	TGTGCCAGCAGTTCTCCGACTGGGGATACGCAGTATTTT	CASSSPTGDTQYF
TRBV18	TRBJ1-4	16	.	.	TGTGCCAGCTCACATCACCTAGGGGAAGCTAATGAAAAACTGTTTTTT	CASSHHLGEANEKLFF
TRBV9	TRBJ1-2	16	.	TRBD1	TGTGCCAGCAGCCCCCGGGACAGGGGATTTGTGATGGGCTACACCTTC	CASSPRDRGFVMGYTF
TRBV2	TRBJ1-4	16	.	.	TGTGCCACCAAACGGGGGGCAGTAGGAACTAATGAAAAACTGTTTTTT	CATKRGAVGTNEKLFF
TRBV18	TRBJ1-1	15	.	TRBD1	TGTGCCAGCTCACCTCAAGAGGGGGCGAACACTGAAGCTTTCTTT	CASSPQEGANTEAFF
TRBV7-2	TRBJ1-3	14	once	.	TGTGCCAGCAGCTTTCAGGGGCCTCGTGGCACCATATATTTT	CASSFQGPRGTIYF
TRBV19	TRBJ2-2	15	.	.	TGTGCCAGTAGTATAGCCAGGACGAACACCGGGGAGCTGTTTTTT	CASSIARTNTGELFF
TRBV7-3	TRBJ2-3	13	.	.	TGTGCCAGCAGCAGTACGTTTAGCCACGCGCAGTATTTT	CASSSTFSHAQYF
TRBV5-1	TRBJ1-2	17	.	.	TGCGCCAGCAGCTCAAAAGGGACACTTCCCCCCAACTATGGCTACACCTTC	CASSSKGTLPPNYGYTF
TRBV18	TRBJ1-1	15	.	.	TGTGCCAGCTCACCAGCTTCGAGGGCGAACACTGAAGCTTTCTTT	CASSPASRANTEAFF
TRBV9	TRBJ2-3	14	.	.	TGTGCCAGCAGCACACGACAGCGCACAGATACGCAGTATTTT	CASSTRQRTDTQYF
TRBV5-5	TRBJ2-7	16	once	.	TGTGCCAGCAGCTTGGGTTCGGGGGTACGGTCCTACGAGCAGTACTTC	CASSLGSGVRSYEQYF
TRBV5-4	TRBJ1-2	14	once	TRBD1	TGTGCCAGCAGCTCCGGACAGGGCGGCTATGGCTACACCTTC	CASSSGQGGYGYTF
TRBV19	TRBJ2-7	13	.	.	TGTGCCAGTAGTACTAACAGGGTACGGGAGCAGTACTTC	CASSTNRVREQYF
TRBV2	TRBJ1-5	15	.	.	TGTGCCAGCAGTGCCCGGGGAGGCGGCAATCAGCCCCAGCATTTT	CASSARGGGNQPQHF
TRBV9	TRBJ2-7	16	.	.	TGTGCCAGCAGCCCCCGAGGGACAGCGGGCGCTTACGAGCAGTACTTC	CASSPRGTAGAYEQYF
TRBV2	TRBJ1-2	13	.	TRBD1	TGTGCCAGCACCCCGGACAGGGGGAGAGGCTACACCTTC	CASTPDRGRGYTF
TRBV10-3	TRBJ2-3	15	once	.	TGTGCCATCAGTGAGCTCAGCGGTGGCACAGATACGCAGTATTTT	CAISELSGGTDTQYF
TRBV20-1	TRBJ1-4	11	.	.	TGCAGTGCTAGAGATGAGGAAAAACTGTTTTTT	CSARDEEKLFF
TRBV11-2	TRBJ2-5	16	.	TRBD1	TGTGCCAGCAGCCAGGGACAGGGTAGGCGCCAAGAGACCCAGTACTTC	CASSQGQGRRQETQYF
TRBV19	TRBJ2-6	17	.	.	TGTGCCAGTAGTATTCTAGTGGGTGGGTCCGGGGCCAACGTCCTGACTTTC	CASSILVGGSGANVLTF
TRBV19	TRBJ2-6	19	.	TRBD1	TGTGCCAGTAGAGGGTTAGAGGACAGGGGGCTAGCTGGGGCCAACGTCCTGACTTTC	CASRGLEDRGLAGANVLTF
TRBV7-8	TRBJ1-6	14	few	TRBD1	TGTGCCAGCAGCCTTTACAGGGGTAATTCACCCCTCCACTTT	CASSLYRGNSPLHF
TRBV27	TRBJ2-7	15	.	.	TGTGCCAGCAGTTTATTTGGCGGGTTTACCAACGAGCAGTACTTC	CASSLFGGFTNEQYF
TRBV7-8	TRBJ2-3	19	.	TRBD2	TGTGCCAGCACCACGGGGGTAGCGGGAGTTCACGTTCGCACAGATACGCAGTATTTT	CASTTGVAGVHVRTDTQYF
TRBV6-5	TRBJ2-2	15	.	TRBD1	TGTGCCAGCGCCGAGGACAGGGTCAGAACCGGGGAGCTGTTTTTT	CASAEDRVRTGELFF
TRBV7-9	TRBJ1-6	19	.	TRBD1	TGTGCCAGCAGCTTAGGAAGGGGGACAGGGAGCTCCTATAATTCACCCCTCCACTTT	CASSLGRGTGSSYNSPLHF
TRBV5-1	TRBJ1-3	15	.	TRBD1	TGCGCCAGCAGCTCCACAGGGGGTGGAGGAAACACCATATATTTT	CASSSTGGGGNTIYF
TRBV7-9	TRBJ1-2	14	once	TRBD1	TGTGCCAGCAGCCGTCCACAGGGGAACTATGGCTACACCTTC	CASSRPQGNYGYTF
TRBV27	TRBJ1-2	15	.	TRBD1	TGTGCCAGCAGCGGACCACAGGGGGCTAACTATGGCTACACCTTC	CASSGPQGANYGYTF
TRBV4-1	TRBJ2-7	19	.	.	TGCGCCAGCAGCCAAGATCCGCCTGGGGGCACAAAATCCTCTCGCGAGCAGTACTTC	CASSQDPPGGTKSSREQYF
TRBV18	TRBJ1-2	12	.	TRBD1	TGTGCCAGCTCTGGGACAGGGGAAGGCTACACCTTC	CASSGTGEGYTF
TRBV2	TRBJ1-4	12	few	.	TGTGCCAGCAGGCGTAGAACGGAAAAACTGTTTTTT	CASRRRTEKLFF